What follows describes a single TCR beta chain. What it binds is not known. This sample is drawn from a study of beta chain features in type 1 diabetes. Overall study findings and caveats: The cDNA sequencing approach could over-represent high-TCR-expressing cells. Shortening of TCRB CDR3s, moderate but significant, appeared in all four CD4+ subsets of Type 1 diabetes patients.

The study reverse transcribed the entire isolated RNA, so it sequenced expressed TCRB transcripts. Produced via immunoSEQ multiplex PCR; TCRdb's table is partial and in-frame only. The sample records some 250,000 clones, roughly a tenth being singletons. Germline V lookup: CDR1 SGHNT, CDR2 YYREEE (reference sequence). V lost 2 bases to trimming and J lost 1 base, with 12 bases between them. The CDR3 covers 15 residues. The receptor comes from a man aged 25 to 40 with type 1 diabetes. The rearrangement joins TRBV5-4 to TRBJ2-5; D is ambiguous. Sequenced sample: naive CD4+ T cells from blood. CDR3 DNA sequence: TGTGCCAGCAGCTTTTCTTTACAGACCCAAGAGACCCAGTACTTC. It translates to CASSFSLQTQETQYF.